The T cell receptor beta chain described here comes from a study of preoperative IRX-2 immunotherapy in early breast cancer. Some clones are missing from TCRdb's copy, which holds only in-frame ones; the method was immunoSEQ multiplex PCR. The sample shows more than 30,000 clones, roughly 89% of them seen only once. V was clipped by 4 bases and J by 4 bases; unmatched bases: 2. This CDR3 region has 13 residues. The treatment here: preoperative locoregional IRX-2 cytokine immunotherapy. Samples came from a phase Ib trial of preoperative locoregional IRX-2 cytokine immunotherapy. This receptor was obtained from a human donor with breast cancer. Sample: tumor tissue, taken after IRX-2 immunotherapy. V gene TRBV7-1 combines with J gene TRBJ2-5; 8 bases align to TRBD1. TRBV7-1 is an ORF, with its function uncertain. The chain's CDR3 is CASSLDRGETQYF. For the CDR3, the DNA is TGTGCCAGCAGCTTAGACAGGGGAGAGACCCAGTACTTC.